Sequencing of this T cell receptor beta chain was carried out in a study of beta chain features in type 1 diabetes (dated by TCRdb to 2017 to 2018). A note on the overall study: Mean age, gender distribution, total cell number and subset yield were not different between patients and healthy donors. A total of 90 million to 120 million sorted cells were examined across all samples, and a strong correlation was observed between cell number per subset and RNA yield. In the study, TCRB repertoires of sorted circulating CD4+ T cell subsets from recently diagnosed type 1 diabetes patients were compared with those of matched healthy donors. Whereas all 30 or so donors provided naive and central memory subsets, regulatory and stem cell-like memory subsets were isolated from just 8 patients and roughly 8 healthy donors.

The entire amount of isolated RNA was reverse transcribed using the High Capacity cDNA Reverse Transcription Kit, so the sequenced TCRB transcripts were expressed ones. Deep immunoSEQ sequencing was performed on naive, central memory and regulatory T cell samples, with an average of roughly 3.6 million total reads per sample. After sorted cells were lysed in RLT buffer, RNA was extracted with DNase-treated RNeasy Micro or Mini kits, with the choice depending on cell number. Each cell subset was processed separately to prevent cross-contamination, with patient and healthy donor samples processed together. Using the immunoSEQ multiplex PCR, TCRB sequences were amplified from cDNA into 87-bp fragments spanning the CDR3 region. The amplicons were sequenced using the Illumina HiSeq platform. Per the source publication's procedure: PCR bias was corrected computationally using synthetic template baselines, and reads within Hamming distance 2 were collapsed, with unmergeable singletons discarded. Reads were aligned to IMGT to assign V, D and J genes, CDR3 length, and insertions or deletions at six rearrangement sites. Within each subset, clonotype counts were normalized to sorted cell number, after which true diversity and Gini coefficients were computed with the tcR R package. The overlap coefficient, calculated on TCRB nucleotide sequences, was used to quantify repertoire sharing. This is the immuneACCESS table as TCRdb keeps it, with only in-frame sequences that have V and J called. A part of the clones is gone; compared with another copy, unresolved V genes explain less than half, and the rest is unexplained. D and trimming come from the DNA, and the V and J calls and clone size come from that table. This sample lists some 160,000 clones; just over 8% were detected once. Around 0.5% of the sample goes to the ten largest clones.

For CDR1 and CDR2, the germline V gene (reference sequence) lists MNHNY and SVGAGI. Trimming takes 10 bases off V and 2 bases off J; junction bases not matched to a gene: 10. From its cysteine to its phenylalanine, the CDR3 spans 15 amino acids. Only CDR3 DNA remains: 45 bases, in frame from the first base. This clone has just a few counts. Its cognate antigen has yet to be identified. It has no much larger one-base neighbor in the sample; base qualities were not kept. Each donor gave one peripheral blood draw, averaging roughly 120 mL, which was collected into heparinised tubes. Using a panel that included CD45RO, CCR7, CD25, CD127, CD95 and CD27, naive, central memory, regulatory and stem cell-like memory CD4+ T cells were sorted on a BD FACSAria II. Purity was above 98% for every sorted population. PBMCs were isolated right away by Lymphoprep density gradient centrifugation and were stained directly, without culture. So that batch effects would be minimized, each experiment stained and sorted samples in pairs, pairing one healthy donor with one patient.

Study-wide conclusions, independent of this receptor: Only small numbers of individuals were included in the HLA sub-analyses, which left unresolved whether HLA type had any influence on TCRB rearrangement. Because cDNA rather than genomic DNA was sequenced, highly expressing activated cells could have been over-represented, although no difference in activation and CD3 levels was found between groups. Type 1 diabetes patients showed a moderate but significant shortening of TCRB CDR3 length in all four CD4+ subsets. PCR may preferentially amplify shorter templates, but because patient and control samples were amplified and corrected together, any resulting skew would affect both groups equally. Naive, central memory and regulatory TCRB repertoires appeared to be more similar among patients than among healthy donors. Fewer insertions and more nucleotide deletions at VDJ recombination sites were observed in patients with type 1 diabetes, implying thymic rearrangement abnormalities.

The sample taken for sequencing was central memory CD4+ T cells from blood. This chain joins TRBV6-6 to TRBJ2-2, with 7 central nucleotides matching TRBD2. The TCR comes from a woman between 18 and 29 years old with type 1 diabetes. The CDR3 region: CATVGGTTNTGELFF. In nucleotides, the sequence is TGTGCCACCGTCGGCGGGACTACAAACACCGGGGAGCTGTTTTTT.